The rows below give T cell receptor beta chains drawn from one sample of a study of T cells in Graves' hyperthyroidism and ophthalmopathy. MiXCR, run by TCRdb on the multiplex PCR reads, gives a single entry per CDR3 protein. Of 300,000 to 450,000 distinct CDR3 sequences in the sample, 20% to 25% are singletons; the top ten hold about 73%. The material sequenced was blood. The receptors here all came from a man aged 50 or older with Graves' hyperthyroidism. Both conserved end residues are part of each CDR3. D genes are given only for firm matches. Not all rows give a size; the values are once, few, many and, for expanded clones, a class.

J	V	D	size	CDR3	DNA
TRBJ1-1	TRBV12-3/TRBV12-4	NA	NA	CASSAQQGYTEAFF	TGTGCCAGCAGTGCCCAACAGGGTTACACTGAAGCTTTCTTT
TRBJ2-1	TRBV6-2/TRBV6-3	NA	NA	CASSSKGPSGPLKDTEQFF	TGTGCCAGCAGTTCCAAGGGGCCGAGCGGTCCCTTAAAAGATACTGAGCAGTTCTTC
TRBJ1-1	TRBV20-1	TRBD1	few	CSAPGPPGGDTEAFF	TGCAGTGCCCCTGGCCCTCCAGGGGGGGACACTGAAGCTTTCTTT
TRBJ1-5	TRBV5-5	TRBD1	NA	CASSLEGARREPQHF	TGTGCCAGCAGCTTGGAGGGGGCCAGGAGGGAGCCCCAGCATTTT
TRBJ2-7	TRBV12-3/TRBV12-4	NA	many	CASSLGRPAYEQYF	TGTGCCAGCAGTCTGGGCAGGCCTGCCTACGAGCAGTACTTC
TRBJ2-7	TRBV19	NA	NA	CASSIGQLPYEQYF	TGTGCCAGTAGTATAGGGCAGCTACCCTACGAGCAGTACTTC
TRBJ2-5	TRBV29-1	TRBD2	NA	CSGAGVWETQYF	TGCAGCGGCGCGGGAGTGTGGGAGACCCAGTACTTC
TRBJ2-1	TRBV12-3/TRBV12-4	TRBD2	few	CASSPGLVYNEQFF	TGTGCCAGCAGTCCCGGACTAGTTTACAATGAGCAGTTCTTC
TRBJ2-3	TRBV15	NA	NA	CATSTSGHQVVRYTDTQYF	TGTGCCACCAGCACCTCGGGACACCAGGTTGTACGCTACACAGATACGCAGTATTTT
TRBJ2-3	TRBV2	NA	many	CASSSTGDTQYF	TGTGCCAGCAGTTCGACAGGAGATACGCAGTATTTT
TRBJ2-1	TRBV14	TRBD2	NA	CASSQSPGLAIGYNEQFF	TGTGCCAGCAGCCAAAGTCCGGGACTAGCGATAGGATACAATGAGCAGTTCTTC
TRBJ2-1	TRBV12-3/TRBV12-4	TRBD1	few	CASSQTGGRYNEQFF	TGTGCCAGCAGTCAGACAGGGGGCCGCTACAATGAGCAGTTCTTC
TRBJ2-3	TRBV4-1	NA	few	CASSQVSRLEADTQYF	TGCGCCAGCAGCCAAGTGAGCAGGCTTGAGGCAGATACGCAGTATTTT
TRBJ1-2	TRBV24-1	NA	NA	CATSDNIGRFDGYTF	TGTGCCACCAGTGACAATATTGGAAGGTTTGATGGCTACACCTTC
TRBJ2-2	TRBV12-5	NA	many	CASGSIRSTGELFF	TGTGCTAGTGGTTCAATTCGGTCGACCGGGGAGCTGTTTTTT
TRBJ2-7	TRBV20-1	NA	many	CSASVRDYEQYF	TGCAGTGCTAGTGTGCGGGACTACGAGCAGTACTTC
TRBJ2-1	TRBV11-2	NA	few	CASSLAGVMNEQFF	TGTGCCAGCAGCTTAGCGGGAGTTATGAATGAGCAGTTCTTC
TRBJ2-2	TRBV28	TRBD2	few	CASSEPASGSFTGELFF	TGTGCCAGCAGTGAACCCGCTAGCGGGAGTTTCACCGGGGAGCTGTTTTTT
TRBJ2-7	TRBV3-1	NA	many	CASGPGGSYEQYF	TGTGCCAGCGGACCGGGTGGCAGCTACGAGCAGTACTTC
TRBJ2-4	TRBV20-1	NA	few	CSARLGTKNIQYF	TGCAGTGCTAGACTTGGAACCAAAAACATTCAGTACTTC
TRBJ2-3	TRBV9	TRBD2	NA	CASSQTSETDTQYF	TGTGCCAGCAGCCAGACTAGCGAAACAGATACGCAGTATTTT
TRBJ2-7	TRBV6-1	TRBD2	NA	CASRDILAVYEQYF	TGTGCCAGCAGGGACATTCTAGCGGTCTACGAGCAGTACTTC
TRBJ1-5	TRBV18	NA	NA	CASSRSLASEEPQHF	TGTGCCAGCTCACGGTCCCTGGCCAGTGAAGAGCCCCAGCATTTT
TRBJ2-7	TRBV7-2	TRBD2	few	CASSFRASGDYEQYF	TGTGCCAGCAGCTTCCGGGCTAGCGGGGATTACGAGCAGTACTTC
TRBJ2-1	TRBV5-1	TRBD2	few	CASTPSGSGNEQFF	TGCGCCAGCACCCCTAGCGGGAGTGGGAATGAGCAGTTCTTC
TRBJ2-7	TRBV6-1	TRBD2	many	CASTGLSTYEQYF	TGTGCCAGCACGGGACTATCCACCTACGAGCAGTACTTC
TRBJ1-2	TRBV3-1	NA	NA	CASSQERGPRGGYAF	TGTGCCAGCAGCCAAGAACGCGGGCCCAGAGGTGGCTACGCCTTC
TRBJ2-7	TRBV19	TRBD2	NA	CASSSGGLAGGFSYEQYF	TGTGCCAGTAGTTCGGGAGGACTAGCGGGAGGTTTCTCCTACGAGCAGTACTTC
TRBJ2-7	TRBV7-9	TRBD2	few	CASSPPTSGSDEQYF	TGTGCCAGCAGCCCCCCGACTAGCGGGAGCGACGAGCAGTACTTC
TRBJ2-1	TRBV7-9	TRBD2	few	CASSLVGLAGLNEQFF	TGTGCCAGCAGCTTAGTGGGACTAGCGGGCCTCAATGAGCAGTTCTTC
TRBJ1-1	TRBV5-1	NA	NA	CASSPVGGTEAFF	TGCGCCAGCAGCCCTGTGGGGGGCACTGAAGCTTTCTTT
TRBJ2-6	TRBV27	NA	few	CASSFKPGAGANVLTF	TGTGCCAGCAGTTTTAAGCCGGGAGCCGGGGCCAACGTCCTGACTTTC
TRBJ2-7	TRBV6-6	TRBD1	NA	CASSYSGTDEQYF	TGTGCCAGCAGTTACTCTGGGACAGACGAGCAGTACTTC
TRBJ2-1	TRBV11-2	NA	many	CASSYNEQFF	TGTGCCAGCAGCTACAATGAGCAGTTCTTC
TRBJ2-5	TRBV20-1	NA	many	CSAQGNRGQETQYF	TGCAGTGCCCAGGGGAACCGGGGGCAAGAGACCCAGTACTTC
TRBJ2-5	TRBV4-1	TRBD2	few	CASSQEGSGSVSETQYF	TGCGCCAGCAGCCAAGAAGGTAGCGGGAGCGTTTCAGAGACCCAGTACTTC
TRBJ2-6	TRBV28	TRBD1	NA	CASSSWTGGAGSSSGANVLTF	TGTGCCAGCAGTTCGTGGACAGGGGGCGCAGGATCGTCCTCTGGGGCCAACGTCCTGACTTTC
TRBJ2-7	TRBV25-1	TRBD1	NA	CASRDTRDRGYEQYF	TGTGCCAGCAGAGATACTAGGGACAGGGGTTACGAGCAGTACTTC
TRBJ2-5	TRBV6-1	NA	NA	CASTSRPETQYF	TGTGCCAGCACGTCGCGCCCGGAGACCCAGTACTTC
TRBJ1-6	TRBV2	NA	NA	CASSRDKGNSPLHF	TGTGCCAGCAGTCGAGACAAGGGGAATTCACCCCTCCACTTT
TRBJ2-7	TRBV7-9	TRBD2	many	CASSRGGVYEQYF	TGTGCCAGCAGCCGTGGGGGGGTCTACGAGCAGTACTTC
TRBJ2-4	TRBV28	TRBD1	NA	CASSLTGIAKNIQCF	TGTGCCAGCAGTCTGACAGGGATAGCCAAAAACATTCAGTGCTTC
TRBJ2-3	TRBV5-1	NA	NA	CASSLWQGLDTQYF	TGCGCCAGCAGCTTGTGGCAGGGGTTAGATACGCAGTATTTT
TRBJ2-1	TRBV20-1	NA	few	CSASGVRSHNEQFF	TGCAGTGCTAGTGGGGTACGAAGTCACAATGAGCAGTTCTTC
TRBJ2-5	TRBV12-3/TRBV12-4	NA	many	CASSFAPNRPILSAKETQYF	TGTGCCAGCAGTTTCGCCCCAAATCGACCCATTCTTTCGGCGAAAGAGACCCAGTACTTC
TRBJ2-6	TRBV6-1	TRBD1	NA	CASSLTGGWTGANVLTF	TGTGCCAGCAGTCTAACAGGGGGCTGGACCGGGGCCAACGTCCTGACTTTC
TRBJ1-2	TRBV29-1	NA	once	CSVGSENYYGYTF	TGCAGCGTTGGGTCAGAGAATTACTATGGCTACACCTTC
TRBJ2-7	TRBV5-1	TRBD2	many	CASGGGLHSYEQYF	TGCGCCAGCGGTGGGGGACTACACTCCTACGAGCAGTACTTC
TRBJ1-1	TRBV19	NA	NA	CASTMGVQGNTEAFF	TGTGCCAGTACCATGGGGGTACAGGGGAACACTGAAGCTTTCTTT
TRBJ1-1	TRBV27	NA	few	CASSLYSESQNTEAFF	TGCGCCAGCAGCCTCTATTCGGAGTCCCAGAACACTGAAGCTTTCTTT
TRBJ1-1	TRBV28	NA	many	CASSSPGTEAFF	TGTGCCAGCAGTTCCCCCGGGACCGAAGCTTTCTTT
TRBJ2-3	TRBV7-9	NA	once	CASSLVVHGDTQYF	TGTGCCAGCAGCTTAGTGGTTCACGGGGATACGCAGTATTTT
TRBJ2-2	TRBV20-1	TRBD1	NA	CSARSTGTGELFF	TGCAGTGCTAGGTCGACAGGGACCGGGGAGCTGTTTTTT